These T cell receptor beta chains were read from a single sample in a study of naive CD8 T cells in extremely preterm neonates. Clones were sequenced by immunoSEQ multiplex PCR, and TCRdb holds only the in-frame ones, with some missing. The sample consists of about 7,500 clones, 95% to 98% of them appearing once. Sequencing was done on a sample of naive CD8+ T cells from cord blood. These receptors came from a newborn in good health. Each CDR3 is given without its conserved first and last residue. Fields, in order: V gene, J gene, CDR3 protein.

TRBV9,TRBJ1-2,ASSVGGQGARGYT
TRBV19,TRBJ2-1,ASSIGGRYNEQF
TRBV9,TRBJ2-1,ASSVATRGGDYNEQF
TRBV9,TRBJ2-2,ASSVPSGTNTGELF
TRBV19,TRBJ2-3,ASRLAGEEDTQY
TRBV11-2,-,ASILGAGASEQY
TRBV10-1,TRBJ2-1,ASSDGLAGAEQF
TRBV4-1,TRBJ2-7,ASSQGTGGWREQY
TRBV27,TRBJ2-7,ASSSGGYEQY
TRBV10-3,TRBJ2-1,AITTSGGGNEQF
TRBV19,TRBJ2-5,ASTPIAGGPRETQY
TRBV5-1,TRBJ2-7,ASSLEWTGTSYEQY
TRBV4-1,TRBJ1-2,ASSQVPGEGYGYT
TRBV7-3,TRBJ2-1,ASSLGLAGYNEQF
TRBV5-1,TRBJ2-7,ASSSLTSGPSYEQY
TRBV9,TRBJ2-2,ASSVAGGTGELF
TRBV19,TRBJ1-1,ASSHFEGTEAF
TRBV9,TRBJ1-2,ASSVGGANYGYT
TRBV5-6,TRBJ2-7,ASSNGHDEQY
TRBV6-6,TRBJ1-4,ASSFRQAAEKLF
TRBV4-1,TRBJ2-1,ASSQAESSYNEQF
TRBV4-1,TRBJ2-7,ASSSGTGPYEQY
TRBV5-1,TRBJ2-5,ASSLWTGETQY
TRBV4-2,TRBJ2-1,ASSQDRLAGGDEQF
TRBV30,TRBJ2-5,AWSVPAGVRETQY
TRBV7-3,TRBJ1-1,ASSPGGNTEAF
TRBV30,TRBJ1-6,AWSLGADSPLH
TRBV15,TRBJ2-1,ATSTLRGPRSEQF
TRBV9,TRBJ2-5,ASSPGPEETQY
TRBV30,TRBJ1-1,AWSVIKGLNTEAF
TRBV19,TRBJ2-7,ASSVGGGSYEQY
TRBV4-3,TRBJ2-2,ASSQNPSQGRNGELF
TRBV19,TRBJ2-7,ASSVAGGTSYEQY
TRBV9,TRBJ2-1,ASSPWDTNEQF
TRBV5-1,TRBJ1-1,ASSLGGGVTEAF
TRBV4-2,TRBJ2-2,ASSQAGGKEELF
TRBV6-5,TRBJ2-1,ASSYVTGVGDEQF